In its sample, the clone carrying this T cell receptor (beta chain) was seen a few times. This CDR3 spans 14 amino acids. The germline V gene encodes CDR1 SNHLY and CDR2 FYNNEI. V was shortened by 3 bases and J by 1 base, with 9 bases between the two germline ends. These data belong to a study of memory CD4+ T cells and cytomegalovirus serostatus. Original methodology: After removing out-of-frame reads, around 2,100,000 distinct TCRbeta sequences remained. TCRdb's table, derived via immunoSEQ multiplex PCR, lists solely in-frame clones and lacks some. V and J calls plus clone size are reproduced from that table; the DNA served to infer D and trimming. The sample has approximately 47,000 clones; around 78% are singletons. Single viable CD3+CD4+CD8-CD45RO+ cells were sorted as the memory CD4+ T cells.

The J gene is TRBJ1-1, the V gene TRBV2, with unresolved D. This sequence originates from an adult in good health and CMV-seronegative. The sequenced sample consisted of memory CD4+ T cells from blood. CDR3 region: CASSDNTANTEAFF. The CDR3 bases are TGTGCCAGCAGTGATAACACAGCGAACACTGAAGCTTTCTTT.